The sample holds many counts of the clone carrying this T cell receptor (beta chain). A much larger clone is a single base away; this may be a read error. Caucasian individuals from Russia who were healthy and aged about 6 to 95 acted as donors. Sample-barcoded 5' priming and a J-beta primer mix drove a second PCR of about 6 to 11 cycles. TCRdb reprocessed the 5' RACE reads via MiXCR and lists one record per CDR3 protein. The data contain around 650,000 distinct CDR3 sequences, about 30% of them singletons. This record comes from a study of blood T cells in healthy people across ages. Overall study: About one barcoded beta molecule was captured per two T cells (by template switching).

This CDR3 is built from 14 residues. Trimming took off 3 bases at V and 1 base at J, with 12 bases between the two ends. Germline CDR1 and CDR2: DFQATT and SNEGSKA (reference sequence). This TCR was recovered from a woman of 80 years or more in good health. The chain employs TRBV20-1 and TRBJ2-5, with a possible D match to TRBD2 (5 bases). The sequencing sample was made of blood. CDR3 DNA: TGCAGTGCTAGTTGTATCCGGGGCCAAGAGACCCAGTACTTC. Protein sequence: CSASCIRGQETQYF.